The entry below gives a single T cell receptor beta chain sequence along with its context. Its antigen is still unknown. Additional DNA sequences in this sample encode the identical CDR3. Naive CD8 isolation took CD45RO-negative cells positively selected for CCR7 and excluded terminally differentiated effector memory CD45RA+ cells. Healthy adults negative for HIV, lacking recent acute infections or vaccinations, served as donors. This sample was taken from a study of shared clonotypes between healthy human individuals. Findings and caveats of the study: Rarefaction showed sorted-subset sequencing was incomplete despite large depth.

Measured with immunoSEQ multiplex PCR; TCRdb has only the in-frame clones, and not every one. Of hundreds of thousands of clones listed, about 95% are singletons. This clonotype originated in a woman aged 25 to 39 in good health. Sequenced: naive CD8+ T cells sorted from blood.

The CDR3 region has the DNA TGTGCCAGCAGTTTGGGCGACTCCTACAATGAGCAGTTCTTC. It translates to CASSLGDSYNEQFF. The chain couples TRBV27 to TRBJ2-1, with D uncertain. V was cut by 3 bases and J by 0 bases, with 6 bases left in between. The CDR3 is made up of 14 amino acids. Germline lookup yields CDR1 MNHEY and CDR2 SMNVEV (reference sequence).